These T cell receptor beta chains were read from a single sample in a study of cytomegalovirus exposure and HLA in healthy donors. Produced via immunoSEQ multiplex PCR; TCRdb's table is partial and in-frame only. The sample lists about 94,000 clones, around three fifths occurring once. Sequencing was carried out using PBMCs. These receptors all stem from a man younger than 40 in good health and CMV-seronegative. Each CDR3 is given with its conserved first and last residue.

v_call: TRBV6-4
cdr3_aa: CASSDSSGGANEQFF

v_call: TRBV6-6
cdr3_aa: CASSPRDTDEKLFF

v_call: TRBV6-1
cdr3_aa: CASSEGWATDTQYF

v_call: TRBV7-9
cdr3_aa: CSSQARWRYTF

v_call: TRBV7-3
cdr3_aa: CASKRTGSGANVLTF

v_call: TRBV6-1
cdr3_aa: CASSTLDRGVVAFF

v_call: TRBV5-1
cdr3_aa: CASSSGLAATTDTQYF

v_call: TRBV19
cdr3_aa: CASSSGQGMGTDTQYF

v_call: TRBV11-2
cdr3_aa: CASSPTGVSQPQHF

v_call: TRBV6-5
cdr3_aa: CASRSGQGRYEQYF

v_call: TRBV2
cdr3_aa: CASSDLTGATNEKLFF

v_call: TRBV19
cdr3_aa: CASQGGSFTGELFF

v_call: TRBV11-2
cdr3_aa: CASSAYRATNEKLFF

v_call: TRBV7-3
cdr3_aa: CASSTTGGETQYF

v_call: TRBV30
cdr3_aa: CAWSVGADQPQHF

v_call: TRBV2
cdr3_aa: CASSELAGGTGELFF

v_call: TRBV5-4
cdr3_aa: CASSLTRTSGGENIQYF

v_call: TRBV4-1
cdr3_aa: CASSPSGSYNEQFF

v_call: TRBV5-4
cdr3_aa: CASSLGGATFSYEQYF

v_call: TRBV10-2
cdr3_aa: CASSELGGQKETQYF

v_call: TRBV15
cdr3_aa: CATSRDPGAANEQFF

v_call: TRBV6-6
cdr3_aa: CASSPPPDRDIYGYTF

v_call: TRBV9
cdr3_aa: CASSQRENSGNTIYF

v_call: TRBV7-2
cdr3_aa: CASSLKRGLEAFF

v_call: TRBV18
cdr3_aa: CASSPPGQYTEAFF

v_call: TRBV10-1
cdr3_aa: CASSDEGLYEQYF

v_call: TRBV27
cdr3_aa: CAAGVAGTYERQYF

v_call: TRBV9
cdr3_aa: CASSVALQGAYEQYF

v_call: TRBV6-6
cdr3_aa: CASRGTVKNYGYTF

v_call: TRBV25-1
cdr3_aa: CASAGYSSYNEQFF

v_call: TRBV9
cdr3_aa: CASSVNSNTEAFF

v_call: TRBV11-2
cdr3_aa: CASSLVPTMIYGYTF

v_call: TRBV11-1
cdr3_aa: CASSPRDRTYEQYF

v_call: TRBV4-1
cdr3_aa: CASSQDGTGKGNQPQHF

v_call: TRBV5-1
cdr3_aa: CASSLVNYNEQFF

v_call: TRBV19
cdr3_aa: CASSTRGNQPQHF

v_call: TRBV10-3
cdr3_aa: CATNEEREGEQYF

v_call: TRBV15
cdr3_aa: CATSSHYQETQYF

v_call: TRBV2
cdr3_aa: CASRLGLSNSPLHF

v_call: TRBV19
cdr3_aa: CASKNHRGPSRGNTEAFF

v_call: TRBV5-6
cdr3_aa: CASSLNRDRYGYTF

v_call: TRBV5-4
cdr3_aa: CASSLDGAGRSSYEQYF

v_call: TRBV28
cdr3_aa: CASSLDEGLDTGELFF

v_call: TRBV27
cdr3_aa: CASSFENSPLHF

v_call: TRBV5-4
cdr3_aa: CASSSGGVEGYF

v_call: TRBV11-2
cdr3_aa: CASSLERGGVETQYF

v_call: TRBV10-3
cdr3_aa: CAISGGLAGSYEQYF

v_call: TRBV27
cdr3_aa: CASSPLTSTDTQYF

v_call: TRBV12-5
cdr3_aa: CASGPETGGPQETQYF

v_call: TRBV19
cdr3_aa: CATSGRGYGYTF

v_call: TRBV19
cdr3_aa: CASSIVAVPEVRNGYTF

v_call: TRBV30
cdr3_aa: CAWSLYKDTQYF

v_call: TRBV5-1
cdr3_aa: CASSLVTGDTEAFF